The entry below gives a single TCR beta chain sequence along with its context. This clone was seen a handful of times. Its cognate antigen has yet to be identified. Base qualities are not recorded, but no much larger clone differs from it by a single base. The data were taken from a study of human CD4 T cells and Enterobacteriaceae (dated by TCRdb to 2020 to 2022). The investigation overall reported the following: Ex vivo, broadly cross-reactive clonotypes appeared more expanded than specific ones, with about 55% of the 19 and about 65% of the roughly 34 in the top 5%. The only basis for inferring the reactivity of ex vivo clonotypes was matching nucleotide sequences to CFSE-low cultures from the same donors.

Cut back by 3 bases and 5 bases, the V and J ends lie 13 bases apart. The germline V gene (reference sequence) supplies CDR1 GTSNPN and CDR2 SVGIG. Measured from the cysteine to the phenylalanine, the CDR3 is 13 residues long. The only DNA kept is the CDR3, 39 bases in frame from the first base. The ex vivo total memory CD4+ samples were sequenced at deep level, which gave a detection sensitivity of one cell in 200,000. The QIAamp DNA Micro Kit was used to extract genomic DNA from cell pellets, and spectrophotometry was used to check the quantity and purity of the genomic DNA. The immunoSEQ multiplex PCR assay was used to amplify the TCR Vbeta CDR3 regions. The Illumina HiSeq platform was used to sequence the amplicons. The retrieved sequences were 87 nucleotides in length and included the CDR3 region. The authors' pipeline ran thus. A clonotype was defined as a unique productive TCR Vbeta nucleotide sequence and was quantified by productive template frequency from ImmunoSEQ Analyzer V3.0. Expanded clonotypes were defined by a threshold at the top 5th percentile of each frequency-ranked repertoire. The R package fossil was used to compute repertoire overlap as Chao-Jaccard, and the R package MASS was used to visualize the overlap by nonmetric multidimensional scaling. TCRdb's version of the immuneACCESS table is confined to in-frame rearrangements and falls short of the full clone set. An unresolved V gene accounts for under half of the shortfall where checked; the remainder is of unknown origin. V, J and clone size reflect that table, while D and trimming were determined from the DNA. For this sample there are about 25,000 clones; approximately 80% appear just once. Of the sample, around 0.96% falls within the top ten clones.

On a FACSAria III, memory CD4+ T cells were FACS-sorted to over 95% purity, defined as all CD4+ cells except CD45RA+CCR7+CD95- naive cells. Blood from healthy donors was obtained from blood donation centers in Switzerland. Positive selection with CD4 and CD14 magnetic microbeads was used to enrich total CD4+ T cells and monocytes. Before sorting, CD8+, CD14+, CD16+, CD56+, CD19+ and CD25-bright cells were excluded. In a couple of blood donors, total memory CD4+ T cells were sequenced directly ex vivo to assess in vivo expansion of bacteria-reactive clonotypes. Ficoll-Paque Plus was used to isolate peripheral blood mononuclear cells from donor blood.

Recombination joined TRBV30 with TRBJ1-2; a tentative D call is TRBD1 (6 bases match). The receptor comes from a human donor in good health. The sequencing input was memory CD4+ T cells from blood. The cell subset or site label here, explained by the study, means: total memory CD4 T cells sorted directly ex vivo, unstimulated. Here the CDR3 is given as CAWSAGQPYGYTF. The sequenced DNA is TGTGCCTGGAGCGCTGGACAGCCGTATGGCTACACCTTC.